The sequence of this T cell receptor beta chain was determined in a study of CD8+ T cells in alopecia areata listed by TCRdb under 2018. Notes on the research overall: Treated patients were enrolled in an open-label pilot trial of oral tofacitinib at 5 to 10 mg twice daily for moderate-to-severe alopecia areata. Scalp clonality was compared among normal scalp (n=4), patchy alopecia areata scalp (n=8), and alopecia totalis/universalis scalp (n=8). The RNA source kit depended on sample type: the PAXgene miRNA kit for fixed scalp, the miRNeasy kit for PBMCs, and the RNeasy kit for mouse skin. Amplification of TCRbeta CDR3 regions was done by immunoSEQ multiplex PCR using 35 Vbeta forward primers and 13 Jbeta reverse primers. Patients stayed on tofacitinib for 6 to 18 months and then had 6 months of follow-up off drug so that delayed response and recurrence could be assessed. In both human patients and the C3H/HeJ mouse model, the study applied high-throughput TCRbeta sequencing to look at T cell clonal expansion in alopecia areata. Biopsies were taken from tofacitinib-treated patients at baseline and at 4 and 24 weeks of treatment, and a later scalp biopsy was taken in several of the tofacitinib-treated patients. On the human side, TCRbeta sequencing was run on scalp tissue and on sorted CD4+ and CD8+ peripheral blood T cells from healthy controls and from alopecia areata patients with either patchy or totalis/universalis disease. The paper as a whole reports these results and caveats: Compared with mice, TCR sequences shared between patients were less clear, possibly partly because of HLA diversity across the patient population. Resident alphabeta T cells in normal human skin are also sequenced, complicating scalp TCR repertoire analysis, unlike mouse skin dominated by gammadelta T cells. Compared with normal scalp, lesional scalp had higher clonality and more expanded CD8+ clones, particularly in alopecia totalis/universalis, a pattern that suggests antigenic drive.

The library was built by means of the immunoSEQ multiplex PCR assay. RNA was extracted from all samples and reverse transcribed into cDNA, which served as template for TCR sequencing. First-strand cDNA was synthesized using SuperScript III with a 2:1 mix of oligo-dT and random hexamers. A synthetic immune receptor repertoire was used to gauge amplification bias, and whatever bias remained was removed computationally. The authors' pipeline ran thus. Raw reads were preprocessed for error removal, and CDR3 was defined according to IMGT conventions as running from the conserved cysteine to phenylalanine. Clonality was calculated as 1 minus Shannon entropy normalized by log2 of the number of productive unique TCRs. Scalp TCRbeta sequences were cross-referenced with sorted blood CD4 and CD8 repertoires so that the CD4 or CD8 identity of scalp clones could be inferred. Drawn from immuneACCESS, this table holds only the in-frame rearrangements with V and J called that TCRdb kept. Clones are partly lost; checked studies trace under half to an unresolved V gene and leave the rest unexplained. That table furnishes V, J and clone size, whereas the DNA furnished D and trimming. The sample contains fewer than 200,000 clones, approximately 59% of them found a single time. The top ten constitute approximately 14% of the sample.

Points on this clone: What antigen it recognizes has not been identified. No per-base quality is available; no much larger clone lies one base away.

The sample's time point, from its label and the paper: baseline before oral tofacitinib. From alopecia areata patients, peripheral blood was collected along with lesional scalp punch biopsies. PBMCs were separated by density centrifugation and stained for CD3, CD4 and CD8, after which CD4+ and CD8+ T cells were sorted on a FACSAria. The CDR3 starts with the cysteine, ends with the phenylalanine, and has 15 residues. The only DNA kept is the CDR3, 45 bases in frame from the first base. The germline V gene specifies SQVTM as CDR1 and ANQGSEA as CDR2. V is trimmed back by 3 bases and J by 5 bases, and the junction contains 11 bases that no gene match accounts for.

The sequence joins TRBV29-1 to TRBJ1-1; 8 central bases correspond to TRBD1. The sequencing here drew on CD4+ T cells sorted from blood, taken at week 0. The receptor was isolated from a human donor with alopecia areata. CDR3 reads: CSVDVTRGLGTEAFF. DNA sequence: TGCAGCGTTGATGTCACCAGGGGGCTGGGAACTGAAGCTTTCTTT.